A selection of T cell receptor beta chains follows, all from one sample in a study of cytomegalovirus exposure and HLA in healthy donors. The data were produced by immunoSEQ multiplex PCR, yet TCRdb's version contains in-frame clones alone and is incomplete. The table lists around 45,000 clones, with around 17% in the top ten. Sequences were obtained from PBMCs. These receptors originate from a male donor in good health and CMV-seronegative. Each CDR3 is given with its conserved first and last residue. D genes are given only for firm matches.

j_gene,d_gene,v_gene,CDR3nt,CDR3aa
TRBJ1-6,TRBD1,TRBV9,TGTGCCAGCAGCCCGGGACAGAGCTCCTATAATTCACCCCTCCACTTT,CASSPGQSSYNSPLHF
TRBJ2-7,TRBD1,TRBV5-4,TGTGCCAGCAGCCCGGGACAGTCTTACTACGAGCAGTACTTC,CASSPGQSYYEQYF
TRBJ2-7,.,TRBV7-2,TGTGCCAGCAGCTCCAGGATCGACTACGAGCAGTACTTC,CASSSRIDYEQYF
TRBJ2-3,.,TRBV7-9,TGTGCCAGCAGCCCCGGGAATCCCAGCACAGATACGCAGTATTTT,CASSPGNPSTDTQYF
TRBJ1-1,.,TRBV29-1,TGCAGCGTTCTAGACACCAGGGTGATAGGAAACACTGAAGCTTTCTTT,CSVLDTRVIGNTEAFF
TRBJ2-1,.,TRBV11-2,TGTGCCAGCAGCCCTAGGCTTAGCTCCTACAATGAGCAGTTCTTC,CASSPRLSSYNEQFF
TRBJ2-5,.,TRBV7-8,TGTGCCAGCAGCTTAGCTAGATCGGGGTCGGAGGATTGGGAGACCCAGTACTTC,CASSLARSGSEDWETQYF
TRBJ2-5,TRBD1,TRBV2,TGTGCCAGCAGCCCGACAGGGTTCGAGACCCAGTACTTC,CASSPTGFETQYF
TRBJ1-2,.,TRBV7-2,TGTGCCAGCAGCCCGTACAGGGACTATGGCTACACCTTC,CASSPYRDYGYTF
TRBJ1-6,.,TRBV13,TGTGCCAGCAGCTTAGCCCAAGCTAATTCACCCCTCCACTTT,CASSLAQANSPLHF
TRBJ1-5,.,TRBV10-3,TGTGCCATCAGTGAAATGGGGGCAGGGAGCAATCAGCCCCAGCATTTT,CAISEMGAGSNQPQHF
TRBJ2-3,TRBD2,TRBV10-2,TGCGCCAGCAGTGAGATGGGACTACCGACAGATACGCAGTATTTT,CASSEMGLPTDTQYF
TRBJ2-1,TRBD2,TRBV27,TGTGCCAGCAGTTTAGGGCTAGCGGGTTCCTACAATGAGCAGTTCTTC,CASSLGLAGSYNEQFF